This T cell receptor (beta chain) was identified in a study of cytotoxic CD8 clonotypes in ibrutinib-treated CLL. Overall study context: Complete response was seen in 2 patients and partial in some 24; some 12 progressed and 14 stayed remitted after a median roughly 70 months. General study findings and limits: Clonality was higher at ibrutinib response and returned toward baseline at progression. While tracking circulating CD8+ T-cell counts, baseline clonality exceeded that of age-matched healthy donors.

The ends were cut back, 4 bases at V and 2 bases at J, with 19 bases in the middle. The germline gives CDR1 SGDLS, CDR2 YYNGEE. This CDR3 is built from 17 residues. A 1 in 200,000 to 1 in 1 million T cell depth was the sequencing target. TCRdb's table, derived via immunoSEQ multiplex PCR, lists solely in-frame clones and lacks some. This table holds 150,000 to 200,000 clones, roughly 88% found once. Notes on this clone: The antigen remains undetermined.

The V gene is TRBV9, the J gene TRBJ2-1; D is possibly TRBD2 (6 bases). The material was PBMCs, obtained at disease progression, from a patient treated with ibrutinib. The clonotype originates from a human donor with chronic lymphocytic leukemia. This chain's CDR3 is CASSSSGGRATYNEQFF. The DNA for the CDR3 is TGTGCCAGCAGCTCCAGTGGAGGGAGAGCAACCTACAATGAGCAGTTCTTC.